The 19 T cell receptor beta chains below were found in one sample sequenced in a study of blood T cell repertoires in COVID-19. Assay used: immunoSEQ multiplex PCR; TCRdb lists only in-frame clones, some missing. The sample shows about 170,000 clones, more than 70% of them seen only once. The sequencing input was peripheral blood. Every receptor here comes from an elderly woman with active or convalescent COVID-19.

V usage is TRBV28 and J usage is TRBJ2-3, with 14 bases that match TRBD2. CDR3 length equals 16 residues. V dropped 4 bases and J dropped 1; count of bases not matched to a gene: 1. Looked up from germline, CDR1 is MDHEN and CDR2 is SYDVKM. Here the CDR3 DNA reads TGTGCCAGCAGTTCGGGACTAGCGGGAGGCACAGATACGCAGTATTTT. It is translated as CASSSGLAGGTDTQYF.

The gene calls are TRBV25-1 and TRBJ1-2, with D perhaps TRBD1 (5 bases). The V gene's germline CDR1 is MGHDK and CDR2 SYGVNS. V lost 1 base and J 3 bases, leaving 12 bases between the germline ends. The CDR3 is 15 amino acids. The CDR3 DNA is TGTGCCAGCAGTGAATTAGGAGACAGAGACTATGGCTACACCTTC. The encoded protein is CASSELGDRDYGYTF.

The chain employs TRBV20-1 and TRBJ1-1; D remains unclear. CDR3 length: 11 amino acids. The germline CDR1 and CDR2 sequences are DFQATT and SNEGSKA (reference sequence). Deletions cut 2 bases from V and 9 bases from J, with 10 bases between. The CDR3 DNA sequence: TGCAGTGCTAGATTGGGAGAGAAAGCTTTCTTT. It codes for CSARLGEKAFF.

Many counts were recorded for this clone. The chain carries TRBV24-1 and TRBJ2-2; D is perhaps TRBD2 (6 bases). This CDR3 has 15 amino acids. Germline CDR1 KGHDR, CDR2 SFDVKD. V was cut by 7 bases and J by 3 bases, with 14 bases left in between. The DNA of the CDR3 is TGTGCCACCAGGGGCGGGATTTTTGACACCGGGGAGCTGTTTTTT. Its protein is CATRGGIFDTGELFF.

The chain joins TRBV7-9 to TRBJ2-1; 13 bases match TRBD2. The CDR3 is 17 residues long. Trimming took 1 base from V and 5 from J; bases not matched to a gene: 5. Germline CDR1 and CDR2: SEHNR and FQNEAQ (reference sequence). The chain's CDR3 is CASSLVVGTSGNNEQFF. The CDR3, as DNA: TGTGCCAGCAGCTTAGTTGTGGGGACTAGCGGGAACAATGAGCAGTTCTTC.

The genes are TRBV6-1 and TRBJ1-2; TRBD1 is a possible D gene (5 bases). The CDR3 extends over 16 amino acids. Germline V gene sequence: CDR1 MNHNS, CDR2 SASEGT. Trimming removed 3 bases from V and 0 bases from J, with 14 bases in between. CDR3 residues: CASSDRLGRPNYGYTF. The CDR3 DNA follows: TGTGCCAGCAGTGATCGATTGGGGCGTCCTAACTATGGCTACACCTTC.

This clone was seen once. This chain connects TRBV7-9 to TRBJ2-1; 12 nucleotides match TRBD2. Trimming took 5 bases from V and 7 from J; bases not matched to a gene: 6. The germline CDR1 and CDR2 sequences are SEHNR and FQNEAQ (reference sequence). There are 15 residues in the CDR3. CDR3 coding DNA: TGTGCCAGCAGCGAGACTAGCGGGAGAACGAATGAGCAGTTCTTC. This translates into CASSETSGRTNEQFF.

The CDR3 is CASSEGSETQYF. DNA for the CDR3: TGTGCCAGCAGCGAGGGTTCAGAGACCCAGTACTTC. The J gene is TRBJ2-5, the V gene TRBV2; maybe TRBD2 (5 bases). The CDR3 is made up of 12 amino acids. V was clipped by 6 bases and J by 4 bases, with 9 bases between them. Germline V CDR1 and CDR2: SNHLY, FYNNEI.

In its sample, this clone was seen once. The CDR3 loop is CASMPGHLQETQYF. Written as DNA, the CDR3 is TGCGCCAGCATGCCGGGACACCTCCAAGAGACCCAGTACTTC. The V call is TRBV5-1, the J call TRBJ2-5, with D perhaps TRBD1 (6 bases). The CDR3 has 14 residues. Germline loops: CDR1 SGHRS, CDR2 YFSETQ. The V and J ends lost 6 bases and 1 base respectively, with 13 bases between them.

The gene calls are TRBV10-3 and TRBJ1-5; tentative D call: TRBD1 (5 bases). V was cut by 0 bases and J by 2 bases, with 11 bases left in between. The germline V gene has CDR1 ENHRY and CDR2 SYGVKD. The CDR3 runs to 16 residues. CDR3 residues: CAISESGRAGNQPQHF. DNA for the CDR3: TGTGCCATCAGTGAGTCGGGCAGGGCCGGCAATCAGCCCCAGCATTTT.

The rearrangement joins TRBV19 to TRBJ1-1; the D is unclear. The CDR3 extends over 11 amino acids. Germline V lookup: CDR1 LNHDA, CDR2 SQIVND (reference sequence). Trimming pared 6 bases from V and 6 bases from J, leaving 8 bases between. The CDR3 DNA is TGTGCCAGTAGGTATGTAGCTGAAGCTTTCTTT. The encoded protein is CASRYVAEAFF.

This CDR3 reads CASSLHRRGEQYF. CDR3 sequence (DNA): TGTGCCAGCAGCCTACACCGCCGGGGCGAGCAGTACTTC. V usage is TRBV14 and J usage is TRBJ2-7, with D possibly TRBD2 on 5 matching bases. The germline V gene encodes CDR1 SGHDN and CDR2 FVKESK. Trimming shortened V by 4 bases and J by 6 bases, and 13 bases separated the two germline ends. This CDR3 comprises 13 residues.

The chain recombines TRBV7-9 with TRBJ2-1; 8 bases agree with TRBD2. From germline, CDR1 is SEHNR and CDR2 FQNEAQ (reference sequence). The CDR3 sequence is 16 residues long. V lost 4 bases and J lost 5; bases outside the gene matches: 10. CDR3 sequence reads: CASSSTRGRINNEQFF. Here the CDR3 DNA reads TGTGCCAGCAGCTCCACGCGCGGGAGGATCAACAATGAGCAGTTCTTC.

This clone has a handful of counts. This chain uses TRBV12-5 with TRBJ1-2, with D unresolved. Germline V gene data show CDR1 as LGHNT and CDR2 as FRNRAP. The CDR3 runs 13 residues. Deletions cut 3 bases from V and 7 bases from J, with 12 bases between. The DNA of the CDR3 is TGTGCTAGTGGTTTAACGAGGAACGGTGGCTACACCTTC. Its translation is CASGLTRNGGYTF.

The J gene is TRBJ1-5, the V gene TRBV4-2, with D tentatively TRBD1 (5 bases). CDR1 is LGHNA, CDR2 YNFKEQ, per germline. Trimming took off 1 base at V and 0 bases at J, with 13 bases between the two ends. CDR3 length equals 17 residues. The CDR3 spells CASSQVDSTDSNQPQHF. The DNA for the CDR3 is TGTGCCAGCAGCCAAGTAGACAGTACTGATAGCAATCAGCCCCAGCATTTT.

The CDR3 nucleotides are TGTGCCAGCAGCCACCGACAGGGACCCGGAGTGACTGAAGCTTTCTTT. This codes for CASSHRQGPGVTEAFF. The chain carries TRBV14 and TRBJ1-1, with TRBD1 identical over 7 bases. This CDR3 is 16 amino acids long. The V gene's germline CDR1 is SGHDN and CDR2 FVKESK. V lost 3 bases, J lost 5 bases, and 12 bases stayed unmatched.

Written as DNA, the CDR3 is TGTGCCAGCAGTGAAGCAGGAGGGGCTTCCTACAATGAGCAGTTCTTC. This translates into CASSEAGGASYNEQFF. V gene TRBV2 combines with J gene TRBJ2-1, with a weak D call TRBD2 (6 bases). The CDR3 loop spans 16 amino acids. Trimming took 0 bases from V and 1 from J, leaving 10 bases between them. CDR1 and CDR2 from the germline V gene are SNHLY and FYNNEI.

The V gene is TRBV20-1, the J gene TRBJ2-7; possible D gene TRBD1, 5 bases. The germline gives CDR1 DFQATT, CDR2 SNEGSKA (reference sequence). This CDR3 contains 11 residues. The V end was cut by 5 bases, the J end by 2 bases, with 7 bases between. DNA for the CDR3: TGCAGTGCTGCGACAGCCTACGAGCAGTACTTC. Translated, it gives CSAATAYEQYF.

V is TRBV2 and J is TRBJ1-1, with 7 bases aligning to TRBD1. V was clipped by 2 bases and J by 1 base; unmatched bases: 10. The V gene's germline CDR1 is SNHLY and CDR2 FYNNEI. The CDR3 totals 17 residues. CDR3 nucleotides: TGTGCCAGCAGTGAAACCATAGTCGACAGGGAGAACACTGAAGCTTTCTTT. It yields the protein CASSETIVDRENTEAFF. The full variable domain, completed using reference TRBV2 and TRBJ1-1, is EPEVTQTPSHQVTQMGQEVILRCVPISNHLYFYWYRQILGQKVEFLVSFYNNEISEKSEIFDDQFSVERPDGSNFTLKIRSTKLEDSAMYFCASSETIVDRENTEAFFGQGTRLTVV.